The clone carrying this T cell receptor (beta chain) has only one observation. V was trimmed by 0 bases and J by 14 bases, leaving 14 bases between them. The germline V gene has CDR1 MGHRA and CDR2 YSYEKL. The CDR3 covers 13 residues. Sample time point: cycle 4 day 1 (C4D1), after five to seven weeks of nivolumab. Autologous stem cell transplantation was followed by relapse in every patient, and brentuximab vedotin exposure varied. This sample is part of a study of PD-1 blockade in classical Hodgkin lymphoma. This table comes from immunoSEQ multiplex PCR, and its TCRdb copy is limited to in-frame clones, with some not included. The repertoire holds 90,000 to 110,000 clones, with approximately 90% as singletons.

Source: peripheral blood mononuclear cells (PBMCs), taken before the fourth cycle of nivolumab. The chain links TRBV4-1 to TRBJ1-5, with D perhaps TRBD1 (5 bases). The receptor was derived from a human donor with classical Hodgkin lymphoma. CDR3 protein: CASSQDLGTVEHF. The CDR3 bases are TGCGCCAGCAGCCAAGACTTAGGGACCGTCGAGCATTTT.